One sample yielded the 21 T cell receptor beta chains listed below, sequenced in a study of shared clonotypes between healthy human individuals. Some clones are missing from TCRdb's copy, which holds only in-frame ones; the method was immunoSEQ multiplex PCR. In the table there are about 590,000 clones, around 95% of which are singletons. Terminally differentiated effector memory CD45RA+ cells were left out of the naive CD8 fraction, which was CD45RO-negative and positively selected for CCR7. The material sequenced was naive CD8+ T cells sorted from blood. These receptors originate from a woman in her thirties in good health.

The chain joins TRBV27 to TRBJ2-2; no definite D call. The CDR3 is 15 residues long. The germline V gene has CDR1 MNHEY and CDR2 SMNVEV (reference sequence). V lost 1 base to trimming and J lost 1 base, with 7 bases between them. The CDR3 region is CASSLWFENTGELFF. CDR3 nucleotides: TGTGCCAGCAGTTTATGGTTTGAGAACACCGGGGAGCTGTTTTTT.

The genes are TRBV5-1 and TRBJ2-7; D may be TRBD1 or TRBD2 (5 bases each). This CDR3 spans 15 amino acids. The germline V gene encodes CDR1 SGHRS and CDR2 YFSETQ. Trimming left V 5 bases short and J 3 bases short, with 18 bases between. This CDR3 reads CASRLDPRGNYEQYF. The DNA for the CDR3 is TGCGCCAGCAGACTAGACCCGAGGGGAAACTACGAGCAGTACTTC.

The CDR3 coding sequence is TGTGCCAGCACCCTTTCCCGGGGCATAAATCAGCCCCAGCATTTT. This sequence encodes CASTLSRGINQPQHF. The genes are TRBV28 and TRBJ1-5; D perhaps matches TRBD1 (5 bases). The CDR3 runs to 15 residues. V gave up 7 bases and J gave up 4 bases, with 17 bases separating them. Germline values: CDR1 MDHEN, CDR2 SYDVKM.

The rearrangement uses TRBV27 and TRBJ1-5; 9 nucleotides match TRBD1. Germline V gene data show CDR1 as MNHEY and CDR2 as SMNVEV (reference sequence). The CDR3 contains 16 residues. V gave up 7 bases and J gave up 6 bases; unmatched junction bases: 13. CDR3 region: CASTKVTGGRRQPQHF. CDR3 nucleotide sequence: TGTGCCAGCACCAAAGTAACAGGGGGCCGACGTCAGCCCCAGCATTTT.

The gene calls are TRBV5-6 and TRBJ2-7; 10 positions agree with TRBD1. CDR3 size: 15 residues. Germline-derived CDR1 and CDR2 are SGHDT and YYEEEE. After removal of 4 bases from V and 2 bases from J, the junction contained 6 bases not matched to a gene. The CDR3 nucleotides read TGTGCCAGCAGCCAACCCGGGACAGGGGCCTACGAGCAGTACTTC. Its protein product is CASSQPGTGAYEQYF.

This chain uses TRBV29-1 with TRBJ2-1; TRBD1 matches 7 bases. The CDR3 has 13 amino acids. V was pared by 0 bases and J by 6 bases, with 2 bases of the junction left unmatched. Germline CDR1 is SQVTM and CDR2 is ANQGSEA. CDR3 protein: CSVEDGTVNEQFF. CDR3 sequence (DNA): TGCAGCGTTGAAGACGGGACAGTCAATGAGCAGTTCTTC.

The chain is built from TRBV5-6 and TRBJ1-2; D perhaps matches TRBD1 (5 bases). The CDR3 runs to 15 residues. The V gene lost 5 bases and the J gene lost 3 bases, with 17 bases spanning the gap. The germline gives CDR1 SGHDT, CDR2 YYEEEE. The CDR3 reads CASRASTRGDYGYTF. The CDR3 DNA reads as TGTGCCAGCAGGGCCAGTACACGGGGCGACTATGGCTACACCTTC.

V usage is TRBV28 and J usage is TRBJ1-2; D gene uncertain. Trimming left V 1 base short and J 4 bases short, with 13 bases between. The CDR3 covers 15 residues. The germline gives CDR1 MDHEN, CDR2 SYDVKM. The CDR3 region is CASSLLVGLTYGYTF. As DNA, the CDR3 is TGTGCCAGCAGTTTATTAGTAGGACTCACCTATGGCTACACCTTC.

V is TRBV6-5 and J is TRBJ2-2; unclear D gene. CDR3 length: 14 amino acids. Trimming shortened V by 8 bases and J by 0 bases, and 10 bases separated the two germline ends. The germline CDR1 and CDR2 sequences are MNHEY and SVGAGI. The CDR3 sequence: CASRGYANTGELFF. The CDR3 DNA sequence: TGTGCCAGCCGAGGATACGCGAACACCGGGGAGCTGTTTTTT.

The V gene is TRBV4-1, the J gene TRBJ1-1; D is undetermined. The CDR3 sequence is 15 residues long. CDR1 MGHRA and CDR2 YSYEKL come from the germline V gene. Deletions cut 4 bases from V and 1 base from J, with 13 bases between. CDR3 sequence (DNA): TGCGCCAGCAGCCCTCCTCTCGGGGAGAACACTGAAGCTTTCTTT. Translating it yields CASSPPLGENTEAFF.

The chain recombines TRBV9 with TRBJ1-4; the match to TRBD1 covers 8 bases. V was pared by 4 bases and J by 8 bases, with 7 bases of the junction left unmatched. CDR3 size: 14 residues. The germline V gene has CDR1 SGDLS and CDR2 YYNGEE. The CDR3 loop is CASSSDRESEKLFF. The CDR3 nucleotides are TGTGCCAGCAGCTCGGACAGGGAAAGCGAAAAACTGTTTTTT.

This chain joins TRBV28 and TRBJ1-5, with D maybe TRBD1 (6 bases). The germline V gene has CDR1 MDHEN and CDR2 SYDVKM. This CDR3 contains 17 residues. V shed 5 bases and J shed 4 bases, with 21 bases lying between them. CDR3 sequence (DNA): TGTGCCAGCAGTCTCCCGGGGGGGCAGGGAGAGAATCAGCCCCAGCATTTT. It is translated as CASSLPGGQGENQPQHF. Full variable domain (outside the CDR3, taken from reference TRBV28 and TRBJ1-5): DVKVTQSSRYLVKRTGEKVFLECVQDMDHENMFWYRQDPGLGLRLIYFSYDVKMKEKGDIPEGYSVSREKKERFSLILESASTNQTSMYLCASSLPGGQGENQPQHFGDGTRLSIL.

The genes are TRBV10-2 and TRBJ2-7; the D gene could be TRBD1 or TRBD2 (6 bases each). Between the trimmed V and J ends, which lost 6 bases and 0 bases, there was a span of 18 bases. CDR1 is WSHSY, CDR2 SAAADI, per germline. This CDR3 is built from 16 residues. The CDR3 loop is CASSQEGGTSSYEQYF. CDR3 nucleotides: TGCGCCAGCAGCCAGGAGGGTGGGACAAGCTCCTACGAGCAGTACTTC.

The chain couples TRBV7-2 to TRBJ2-3; D is possibly TRBD2 (5 bases). Trimming removed 2 bases at V and 1 base at J, with 10 bases between. Germline V gives CDR1 SGHTA, CDR2 FQGNSA. The CDR3 length is 15 residues. Here the CDR3 DNA reads TGTGCCAGCAGCTTAACAATGCGGGGCACAGATACGCAGTATTTT. This gives the protein CASSLTMRGTDTQYF.

The chain employs TRBV5-4 and TRBJ2-2, with unresolved D. The CDR3 extends over 13 amino acids. Germline-derived CDR1 and CDR2 are SGHNT and YYREEE (reference sequence). V was shortened by 2 bases and J by 5 bases, with 7 bases between the two germline ends. In DNA, the CDR3 is TGTGCCAGCAGCTTTCCCCGAACCGGGGAGCTGTTTTTT. Protein: CASSFPRTGELFF. The full variable domain, with the rest looked up from reference TRBV5-4 and TRBJ2-2, is ETGVTQSPTHLIKTRGQQVTLRCSSQSGHNTVSWYQQALGQGPQFIFQYYREEENGRGNFPPRFSGLQFPNYSSELNVNALELDDSALYLCASSFPRTGELFFGEGSRLTVL.

The rearrangement joins TRBV7-9 to TRBJ1-1; 9 nucleotides align to TRBD1. The CDR3 contains 13 residues. Per the germline V gene, CDR1 is SEHNR and CDR2 is FQNEAQ (reference sequence). V shed 6 bases, J shed 10 bases, and the junction held 9 bases outside the gene matches. CDR3 nucleotides: TGTGCCAGCAGGTCCGGGACAGGGACCGGAGCTTTCTTT. Its translation is CASRSGTGTGAFF.

The rearrangement uses TRBV5-5 and TRBJ1-2, with D unresolved. Trimming shortened V by 0 bases and J by 2 bases, and 8 bases separated the two germline ends. Germline V gene lookup returns CDR1 SGHKS and CDR2 YYEKEE (reference sequence). CDR3 size: 14 residues. This CDR3 reads CASSLAADNYGYTF. CDR3 sequence (DNA): TGTGCCAGCAGCTTGGCCGCAGACAACTATGGCTACACCTTC.

The chain employs TRBV19 and TRBJ2-7, with 13 bases matching TRBD2. Looked up from germline, CDR1 is LNHDA and CDR2 is SQIVND (reference sequence). The trim removed 4 bases at V and 0 bases at J, leaving 6 bases unmatched. CDR3 length equals 17 residues. CDR3 nucleotide sequence: TGTGCCAGTAGTACTTGGACTAGCGGGGGATTCTCCTACGAGCAGTACTTC. Amino acids: CASSTWTSGGFSYEQYF.

V usage is TRBV29-1 and J usage is TRBJ2-7; no firm D call. The V end lost 4 bases, the J end lost 3 bases, and 19 bases lay between the germline ends. CDR3 length equals 15 residues. Germline V gene lookup returns CDR1 SQVTM and CDR2 ANQGSEA. The CDR3 nucleotides read TGCAGCGTTGCTCTGTCGGGCCTTCACAACTACGAGCAGTACTTC. Translated: CSVALSGLHNYEQYF.

The chain is built from TRBV7-9 and TRBJ1-1; D gene uncertain. The CDR3 loop spans 14 amino acids. Germline CDR1 reads SEHNR; CDR2 reads FQNEAQ (reference sequence). The germline V and J ends were trimmed by 5 bases and 1 base, with 11 bases remaining between them. The CDR3 DNA is TGTGCCAGCAGCCCCCGGGCAGCGAACACTGAAGCTTTCTTT. As protein: CASSPRAANTEAFF.

This chain links TRBV27 with TRBJ2-7; 9 bases are a match to TRBD1. Germline loops: CDR1 MNHEY, CDR2 SMNVEV (reference sequence). CDR3 length: 14 residues. Unmatched junction bases numbered 7, after V lost 3 bases and J lost 7 bases. CDR3: CASSFTGGVGEQYF. The DNA of the CDR3 is TGTGCCAGCAGTTTCACAGGGGGCGTGGGGGAGCAGTACTTC.